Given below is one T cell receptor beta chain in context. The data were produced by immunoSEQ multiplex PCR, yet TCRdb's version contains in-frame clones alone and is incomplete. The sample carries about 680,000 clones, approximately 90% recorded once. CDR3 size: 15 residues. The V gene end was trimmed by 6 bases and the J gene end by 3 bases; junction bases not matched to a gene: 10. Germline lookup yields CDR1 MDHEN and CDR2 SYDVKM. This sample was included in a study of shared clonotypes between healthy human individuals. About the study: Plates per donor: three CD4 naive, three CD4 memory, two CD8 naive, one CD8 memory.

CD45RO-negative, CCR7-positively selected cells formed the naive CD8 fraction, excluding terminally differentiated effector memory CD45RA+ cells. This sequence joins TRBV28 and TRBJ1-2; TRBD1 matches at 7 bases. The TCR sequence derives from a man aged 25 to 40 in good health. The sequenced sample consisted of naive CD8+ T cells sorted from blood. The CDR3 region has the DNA TGTGCCAGCAGGAAGCGACAGGGAGGGGACTATGGCTACACCTTC. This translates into CASRKRQGGDYGYTF.